The 6 T cell receptor beta chains below all came from one sample that was sequenced in a study of identical twins. TCRdb fed the 5' RACE reads into MiXCR, producing one record per CDR3 protein. The repertoire holds a few hundred thousand distinct CDR3 sequences, with roughly 12% as singletons. The same data also went into a second study, on yellow fever vaccine responses in identical twins.

The sequencing input was CD8+ T cells sorted from blood. The receptors stem from a woman under 30 in good health.

This clonotype was picked up many times. The chain links TRBV28 to TRBJ2-5, with D perhaps being TRBD1 or TRBD2 (6 bases each). V lost 5 bases and J lost 0, with 13 bases in between. Germline V CDR1 and CDR2: MDHEN, SYDVKM. The CDR3 is 15 residues long. The CDR3 is CASSPQGRYQETQYF. In DNA form, the CDR3 reads TGTGCCAGCAGTCCCCAGGGGAGGTACCAAGAGACCCAGTACTTC.

This clonotype was counted only a few times. This chain uses TRBV24-1 with TRBJ2-1; 10 bases are a match to TRBD1. Germline CDR1 is KGHDR and CDR2 is SFDVKD. Trimming took 5 bases from V and 7 from J; bases not matched to a gene: 13. This CDR3 comprises 17 residues. CDR3 region: CATSATGGGLSGNEQFF. CDR3 bases: TGTGCCACCAGTGCGACAGGGGGCGGCCTCTCAGGGAATGAGCAGTTCTTC.

V usage is TRBV6-1 and J usage is TRBJ1-1; perhaps TRBD1 as D (6 bases). Germline CDR1 is MNHNS and CDR2 is SASEGT. V lost 6 bases and J 5 bases, leaving 25 bases between the germline ends. There are 17 residues in the CDR3. The CDR3 reads CASSHLTTGGADTEAFF. The CDR3 DNA is TGTGCCAGCAGCCATCTCACGACGGGGGGCGCGGATACTGAAGCTTTCTTT.

The chain recombines TRBV20-1 with TRBJ2-1; 7 bases are shared with TRBD2. CDR1 is DFQATT, CDR2 SNEGSKA, per germline (reference sequence). This CDR3 comprises 14 residues. Trimming cost V 2 bases and J 4 bases; bases outside gene matches: 5. The CDR3 DNA reads TGCAGTGCTAGAACTAGCGAGGCATACAATGAGCAGTTCTTC. Encoded protein: CSARTSEAYNEQFF.

V gene TRBV4-1 combines with J gene TRBJ2-1; 11 bases align to TRBD2. In germline, CDR1 is MGHRA, CDR2 YSYEKL. The CDR3 sequence is 16 residues long. The V segment lost 3 bases and the J segment 7 bases; nucleotides outside the gene matches: 8. The CDR3 loop is CASSHLGTSGLNEQFF. The CDR3 DNA is TGCGCCAGCAGCCATCTCGGGACTAGCGGCCTTAATGAGCAGTTCTTC.

The chain combines TRBV6-1 with TRBJ2-4; D gene uncertain. The germline gives CDR1 MNHNS, CDR2 SASEGT. With 5 bases removed from V and 0 bases from J, the gap between germline ends came to 11 bases. CDR3 size: 15 residues. The CDR3 sequence is CASSPDILAKNIQYF. DNA of the CDR3: TGTGCCAGCAGTCCAGACATTCTAGCCAAAAACATTCAGTACTTC.